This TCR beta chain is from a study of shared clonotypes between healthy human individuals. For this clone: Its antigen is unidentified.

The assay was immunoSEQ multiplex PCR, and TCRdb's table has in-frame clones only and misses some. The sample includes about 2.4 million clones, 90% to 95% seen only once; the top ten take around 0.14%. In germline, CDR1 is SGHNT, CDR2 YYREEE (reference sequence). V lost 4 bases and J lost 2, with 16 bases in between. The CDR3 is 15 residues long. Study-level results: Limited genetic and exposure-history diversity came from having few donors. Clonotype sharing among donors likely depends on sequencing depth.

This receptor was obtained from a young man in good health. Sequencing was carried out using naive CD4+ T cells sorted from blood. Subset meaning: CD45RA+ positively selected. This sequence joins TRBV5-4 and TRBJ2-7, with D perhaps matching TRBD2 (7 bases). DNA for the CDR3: TGTGCCAGCAGCCTTACAGGGAGGGGAACCTACGAGCAGTACTTC. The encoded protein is CASSLTGRGTYEQYF. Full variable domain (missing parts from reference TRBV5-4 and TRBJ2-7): ETGVTQSPTHLIKTRGQQVTLRCSSQSGHNTVSWYQQALGQGPQFIFQYYREEENGRGNFPPRFSGLQFPNYSSELNVNALELDDSALYLCASSLTGRGTYEQYFGPGTRLTVT.